This T cell receptor (beta chain) comes out of a study of blood T cell repertoires in COVID-19. Study information: Sources were T cells, B-cell-depleted T cells, or PBMCs; the material itself was cDNA or gDNA.

Libraries were prepared by immunoSEQ multiplex PCR; TCRdb keeps only in-frame clonotypes and omits some of them. This table holds approximately 150,000 clones, about nine tenths found once. V gave up 1 base and J gave up 7 bases, with 14 bases separating them. Germline V CDR1 and CDR2: GTSNPN, SVGIG (reference sequence). This CDR3 spans 15 amino acids. Sequencing was done on a sample of peripheral blood. This TCR was sampled from a woman between 50 and 59 years old with acute or convalescent COVID-19. The chain links TRBV30 to TRBJ1-6, with D possibly matching TRBD1 (5 bases). Here the CDR3 reads CAWSGVTGENSPLHF. The CDR3 DNA sequence: TGTGCCTGGAGTGGGGTAACGGGGGAAAATTCACCCCTCCACTTT.